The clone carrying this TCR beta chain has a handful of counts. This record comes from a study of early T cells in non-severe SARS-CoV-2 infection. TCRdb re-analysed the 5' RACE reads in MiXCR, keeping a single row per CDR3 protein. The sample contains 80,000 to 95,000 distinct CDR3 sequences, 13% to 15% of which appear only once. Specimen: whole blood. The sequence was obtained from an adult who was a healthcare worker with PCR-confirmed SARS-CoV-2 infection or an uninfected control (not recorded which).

The CDR3 nucleotides read TGCAGTGCTAGAGGGAACATGCATTCCTACGAGCAGTACTTC. This gives the protein CSARGNMHSYEQYF. The chain uses TRBV20-1 and TRBJ2-7; no firm D call. The CDR3 is 14 amino acids. Trimming pared 1 base from V and 1 base from J, leaving 11 bases between. CDR1 is DFQATT, CDR2 SNEGSKA, per germline (reference sequence).